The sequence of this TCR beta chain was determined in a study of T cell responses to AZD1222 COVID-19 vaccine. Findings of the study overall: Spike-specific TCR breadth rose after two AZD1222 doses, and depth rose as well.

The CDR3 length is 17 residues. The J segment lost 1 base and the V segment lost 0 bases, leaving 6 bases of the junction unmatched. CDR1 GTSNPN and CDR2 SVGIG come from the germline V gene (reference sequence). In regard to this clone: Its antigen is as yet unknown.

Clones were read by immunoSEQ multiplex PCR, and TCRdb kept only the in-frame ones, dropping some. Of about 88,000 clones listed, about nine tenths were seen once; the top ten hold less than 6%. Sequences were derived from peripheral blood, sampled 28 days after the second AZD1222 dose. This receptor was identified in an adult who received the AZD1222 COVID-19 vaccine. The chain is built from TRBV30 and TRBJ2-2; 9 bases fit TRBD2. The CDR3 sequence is CAWSVRRGGRNTGELFF. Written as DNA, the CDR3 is TGTGCCTGGAGTGTAAGGCGGGGGGGCCGGAACACCGGGGAGCTGTTTTTT.